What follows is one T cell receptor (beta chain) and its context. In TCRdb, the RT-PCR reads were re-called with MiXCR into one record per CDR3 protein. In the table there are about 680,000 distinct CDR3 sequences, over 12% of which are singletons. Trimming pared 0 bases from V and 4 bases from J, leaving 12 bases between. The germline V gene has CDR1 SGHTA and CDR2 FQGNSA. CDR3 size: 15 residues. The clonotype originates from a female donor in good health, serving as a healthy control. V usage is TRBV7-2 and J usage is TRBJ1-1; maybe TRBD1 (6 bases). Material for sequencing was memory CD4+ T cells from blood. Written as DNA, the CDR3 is TGTGCCAGCAGCTTAGCGGGGGGCGCGGGCACTGAAGCTTTCTTT. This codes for CASSLAGGAGTEAFF.